This T cell receptor (beta chain) derives from a study of tumor-infiltrating lymphocytes in oesophageal squamous cell carcinoma. From its first to its last residue, the CDR3 has 17 amino acids. CDR1 and CDR2 from the germline V gene are SEHNR and FQNEAQ (reference sequence). One entry per CDR3 protein results from TCRdb running MiXCR on the PCR reads. The top ten hold 34% of the sample, which has under 15,000 distinct CDR3 sequences, 50% to 60% seen once. As to this clonotype: The CDR3 does not close with the conserved phenylalanine or tryptophan, likely indicating a read error. The limits of the CDR3 on the DNA are not certain, so only TCRdb's listed CDR3 is given.

The genes are TRBV7-9 and TRBJ2-7; the D call in the table, TRBD2, was not verified against the DNA. The receptor was isolated from a female donor with esophageal squamous cell carcinoma. Sequenced sample: esophageal tumor tissue. The CDR3 loop is CASTPGLSRGYGYTFGS.